The 20 T cell receptor beta chains listed next were all sequenced from one sample in a study of T cell changes during pregnancy in multiple sclerosis (dated by TCRdb to the late 2010s). The library was built by means of the immunoSEQ multiplex PCR assay. Held by TCRdb, this immuneACCESS table contains in-frame sequences only and omits some clones. Under half of the omission traces to an unresolved V gene where checked; the cause of the rest is unknown. Within this sample are approximately 80,000 clones, with roughly nine tenths of them counted one time only. The ten largest clonotypes hold around 3.3% of the sample. This sample comprised PBMCs, obtained in the first trimester of pregnancy. The source is a female donor in good health, serving as a control in a pregnancy study. Some clones in this sample may be carry-over from other donors' samples.

The CDR3 protein is CASSPGRQYQETQYF. Here the CDR3 DNA reads TGTGCCAGCTCACCAGGTCGACAGTACCAAGAGACCCAGTACTTC. V is TRBV18 and J is TRBJ2-5; TRBD1 is a possible D gene (5 bases). Germline CDR1 KGHSH, CDR2 LQKENI. V shed 2 bases and J shed 0 bases, with 10 bases lying between them. CDR3 length: 15 residues.

The rearrangement uses TRBV7-3 and TRBJ2-1, with D possibly being TRBD2 (5 bases). This CDR3 is 13 amino acids long. V was shortened by 5 bases and J by 9 bases, with 14 bases between the two germline ends. Germline V gives CDR1 SGHTA, CDR2 FQGTGA. DNA of the CDR3: TGTGCCAGCAGCCCCGGGTCTGAGGGTGAGCAGTTCTTC. Residues: CASSPGSEGEQFF.

The chain uses TRBV6-4 and TRBJ1-2, with 10 bases matching TRBD1. Germline CDR1 is MRHNA and CDR2 is SNTAGT. The trim removed 6 bases at V and 8 bases at J, leaving 9 bases unmatched. The CDR3 runs 14 residues. The DNA of the CDR3 is TGTGCCAGCAGGCCTGGGACAGGGGCCCCAGGCTACACCTTC. Its translation is CASRPGTGAPGYTF.

V gene TRBV6-5 combines with J gene TRBJ2-3; TRBD2 matches at 10 bases. The CDR3 covers 16 residues. J lost 8 bases, V lost 2 bases, and 10 bases had no gene match. The germline gives CDR1 MNHEY, CDR2 SVGAGI. The CDR3, as DNA: TGTGCCAGCAGTTACGCGGCAACTAGCGGGGCGGGTACGCAGTATTTT. This gives the protein CASSYAATSGAGTQYF.

This clone was recorded once. The chain has TRBV7-8 and TRBJ1-4; no clear D. The germline gives CDR1 SGHVS, CDR2 FQNEAQ. V dropped 5 bases and J dropped 0 bases, with 10 bases sitting between them. The CDR3 loop spans 15 amino acids. The CDR3 spells CASSLDFATNEKLFF. The CDR3 DNA is TGTGCCAGCAGCCTAGACTTTGCAACTAATGAAAAACTGTTTTTT.

This chain joins TRBV5-1 and TRBJ2-1; D remains unclear. The CDR3 spans 11 residues. Germline assignment: CDR1 SGHRS and CDR2 YFSETQ. V lost 5 bases, J lost 4 bases, and 4 bases lay in between. Here the CDR3 reads CASRSYNEQFF. Written as DNA, the CDR3 is TGCGCCAGCAGATCTTACAATGAGCAGTTCTTC.

The CDR3 DNA reads as TGTGCCAGCAGCATCTCGAGGGGGGGTAGGCAGTACTTC. It specifies CASSISRGGRQYF. The rearrangement uses TRBV11-2 and TRBJ2-7, with TRBD2 as a possible D gene (7 bases). This CDR3 has 13 amino acids. CDR1 and CDR2 (germline): SGHAT, FQNNGV. V was trimmed by 5 bases and J by 9 bases, leaving 17 bases between them.

V and J are TRBV7-7 and TRBJ2-5; the D is unclear. V gave up 4 bases and J gave up 5 bases, with 11 bases separating them. The V gene's germline CDR1 is SSHAT and CDR2 FNYEAQ (reference sequence). This CDR3 is 13 amino acids long. The DNA for the CDR3 is TGTGCCAGCAGCTGGCTTCATTCGGAGACCCAGTACTTC. It encodes CASSWLHSETQYF.

This clone has only a few counts. The rearrangement joins TRBV18 to TRBJ2-3; D uncertain. Germline values: CDR1 KGHSH, CDR2 LQKENI. Trimming took off 0 bases at V and 6 bases at J, with 16 bases between the two ends. The CDR3 covers 16 residues. CDR3 in DNA: TGTGCCAGCTCACCACCTGGGCCTATAAGGTCCGATACGCAGTATTTT. Its protein product is CASSPPGPIRSDTQYF.

DNA for the CDR3: TGTGCCACCAGCAGAGATCACGAGGGTTGGAACGGCTACACCTTC. It encodes CATSRDHEGWNGYTF. The chain joins TRBV15 to TRBJ1-2; no reliable D call. The CDR3 length is 15 residues. Germline loops: CDR1 LNHNV, CDR2 YYDKDF (reference sequence). Trimming left V 0 bases short and J 8 bases short, with 16 bases between.

The V and J genes are TRBV5-6 and TRBJ1-6; 10 positions match TRBD1. The CDR3 is made up of 15 amino acids. V lost 0 bases and J lost 9; bases outside the gene matches: 3. From germline, CDR1 is SGHDT and CDR2 YYEEEE. In DNA, the CDR3 is TGTGCCAGCAGCTTGGTTGACAGGGGGCTTTCACCCCTCCACTTT. Translation: CASSLVDRGLSPLHF. Based on the CDR3 plus reference TRBV5-6 and TRBJ1-6, the full variable domain is DAGVTQSPTHLIKTRGQQVTLRCSPKSGHDTVSWYQQALGQGPQFIFQYYEEEERQRGNFPDRFSGHQFPNYSSELNVNALLLGDSALYLCASSLVDRGLSPLHFGNGTRLTVT.

V usage is TRBV10-2 and J usage is TRBJ2-5; D not resolved. Trimming cost V 4 bases and J 0 bases, with 6 bases left between them. CDR1 is WSHSY and CDR2 is SAAADI in the germline V gene. This CDR3 spans 13 amino acids. For the CDR3, the DNA is TGCGCCAGCAGTGCCGACAACCAAGAGACCCAGTACTTC. Protein product: CASSADNQETQYF.

The rearrangement uses TRBV27 and TRBJ2-3, with TRBD2 matching 10 bases. Per germline, CDR1 MNHEY and CDR2 SMNVEV (reference sequence). The CDR3 is 13 residues long. With V trimmed by 6 bases and J by 6 bases, 3 bases remained unmatched. CDR3 DNA sequence: TGTGCCAGCAGGATGGGACTAGCGGATACGCAGTATTTT. Protein: CASRMGLADTQYF.

The chain has TRBV9 and TRBJ2-5; the D gene is possibly TRBD2 (6 bases). V was clipped by 3 bases and J by 5 bases, with 17 bases between them. The germline CDR1 and CDR2 sequences are SGDLS and YYNGEE. There are 15 residues in the CDR3. CDR3 amino acids: CASSGDWASGETQYF. CDR3 in DNA: TGTGCCAGCAGCGGGGACTGGGCGAGTGGGGAGACCCAGTACTTC.

This rearrangement joins TRBV4-1 to TRBJ1-6, with TRBD1 matching over 9 bases. The V segment lost 0 bases and the J segment 6 bases; nucleotides outside the gene matches: 6. The germline V gene has CDR1 MGHRA and CDR2 YSYEKL. The CDR3 consists of 17 residues. This CDR3 is CASSQEGGDRVNSPLHF. The CDR3 region has the DNA TGCGCCAGCAGCCAAGAAGGGGGGGACAGGGTTAATTCACCCCTCCACTTT.

The CDR3 is CASSPPQGQGTEAFF. The DNA of the CDR3 is TGTGCCAGCTCACCACCGCAGGGGCAGGGGACTGAAGCTTTCTTT. This chain uses TRBV18 with TRBJ1-1; possible D gene TRBD1, 6 bases. V lost 0 bases, J lost 5 bases, and 13 bases lay in between. Germline values: CDR1 KGHSH, CDR2 LQKENI. The CDR3 is 15 residues long.

The chain joins TRBV7-7 to TRBJ2-3, with D maybe TRBD1 (6 bases). Deletions cut 4 bases from V and 6 bases from J, with 14 bases between. CDR3 length: 14 residues. The germline gives CDR1 SSHAT, CDR2 FNYEAQ (reference sequence). The CDR3 loop reads CASSSGQFADTQYF. In nucleotides, the CDR3 is TGTGCCAGCAGCTCGGGACAATTTGCGGATACGCAGTATTTT.

The V gene is TRBV28, the J gene TRBJ1-5; 7 bases agree with TRBD1. The CDR3 is 16 amino acids. Per the germline V gene, CDR1 is MDHEN and CDR2 is SYDVKM. V shed 6 bases, J shed 4 bases, and the junction held 12 bases outside the gene matches. In nucleotides, the CDR3 is TGTGCCAGCAGCTTACTAACGGGACAGACAAATCAGCCCCAGCATTTT. This translates into CASSLLTGQTNQPQHF.

This clone came up once. DNA of the CDR3: TGTGCCAGCATCAACGGGGGAGGTACTGAAGCTTTCTTT. This encodes CASINGGGTEAFF. The chain joins TRBV2 to TRBJ1-1; a weak D match, TRBD1 (5 bases). The CDR3 runs 13 residues. The ends were cut back, 7 bases at V and 5 bases at J, with 14 bases in the middle. Per the germline V gene, CDR1 is SNHLY and CDR2 is FYNNEI.

The chain couples TRBV27 to TRBJ1-5; a possible D gene is TRBD1 (6 bases). This CDR3 contains 15 residues. The V gene lost 3 bases and the J gene lost 6 bases, with 15 bases spanning the gap. The germline gives CDR1 MNHEY, CDR2 SMNVEV (reference sequence). CDR3 bases: TGTGCCAGCAGTTTCGGGGGGGGCAATGGTCAGCCCCAGCATTTT. Its protein product is CASSFGGGNGQPQHF.